The entry that follows covers one TCR beta chain sequence. The sample is drawn from a study of blood T cell repertoires in COVID-19. After removal of 6 bases from V and 1 base from J, the junction contained 15 bases not matched to a gene. The CDR3 spans 18 residues. Looked up from germline, CDR1 is LNHDA and CDR2 is SQIVND (reference sequence). Profiling relied on immunoSEQ multiplex PCR, and the TCRdb table lists in-frame clones only, not all of them. The table shows about 330,000 clones, with around 87% occurring only once. Two consecutive negative NP/OP PCR tests, clearance, or resolved symptoms defined Cohort 3 recovery.

J is TRBJ1-5 and V is TRBV19; 7 nucleotides align to TRBD1. The source of this sequence is a woman between 25 and 40 years old who had recovered from COVID-19. The sequenced sample was PBMCs or T cells enriched from blood (not recorded which). The chain's CDR3 is CASRPPTGLGGSNQPQHF. CDR3 sequence (DNA): TGTGCCAGTAGGCCGCCGACAGGGCTGGGTGGAAGCAATCAGCCCCAGCATTTT. The complete variable domain, with remaining parts taken from reference TRBV19 and TRBJ1-5, reads DGGITQSPKYLFRKEGQNVTLSCEQNLNHDAMYWYRQDPGQGLRLIYYSQIVNDFQKGDIAEGYSVSREKKESFPLTVTSAQKNPTAFYLCASRPPTGLGGSNQPQHFGDGTRLSIL.